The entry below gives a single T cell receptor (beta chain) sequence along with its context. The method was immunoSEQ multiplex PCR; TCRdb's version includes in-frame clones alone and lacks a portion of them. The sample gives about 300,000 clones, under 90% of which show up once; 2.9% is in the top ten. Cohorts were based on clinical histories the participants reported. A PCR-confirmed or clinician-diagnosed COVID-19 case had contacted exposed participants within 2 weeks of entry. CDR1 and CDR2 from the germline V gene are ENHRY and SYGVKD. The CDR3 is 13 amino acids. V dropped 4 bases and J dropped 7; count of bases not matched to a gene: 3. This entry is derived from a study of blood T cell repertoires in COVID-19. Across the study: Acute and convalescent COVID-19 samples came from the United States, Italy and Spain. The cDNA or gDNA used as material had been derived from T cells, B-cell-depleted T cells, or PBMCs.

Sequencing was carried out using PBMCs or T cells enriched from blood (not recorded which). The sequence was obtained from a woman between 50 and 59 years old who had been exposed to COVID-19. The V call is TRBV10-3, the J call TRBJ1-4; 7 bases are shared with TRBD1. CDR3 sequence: CAISAGQAEKLFF. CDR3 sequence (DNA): TGTGCCATCAGTGCCGGACAGGCTGAAAAACTGTTTTTT.